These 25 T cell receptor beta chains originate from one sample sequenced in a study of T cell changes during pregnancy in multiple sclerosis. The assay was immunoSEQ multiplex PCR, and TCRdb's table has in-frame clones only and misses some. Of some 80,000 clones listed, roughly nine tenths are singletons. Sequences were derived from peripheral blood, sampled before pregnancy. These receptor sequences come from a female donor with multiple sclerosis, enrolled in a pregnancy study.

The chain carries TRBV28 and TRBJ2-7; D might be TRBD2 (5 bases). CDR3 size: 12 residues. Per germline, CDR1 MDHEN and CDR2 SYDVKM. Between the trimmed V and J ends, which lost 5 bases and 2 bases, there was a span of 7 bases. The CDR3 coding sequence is TGTGCCAGCAGTGCCGGGACCTACGAGCAGTACTTC. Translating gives CASSAGTYEQYF. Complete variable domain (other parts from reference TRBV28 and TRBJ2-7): DVKVTQSSRYLVKRTGEKVFLECVQDMDHENMFWYRQDPGLGLRLIYFSYDVKMKEKGDIPEGYSVSREKKERFSLILESASTNQTSMYLCASSAGTYEQYFGPGTRLTVT.

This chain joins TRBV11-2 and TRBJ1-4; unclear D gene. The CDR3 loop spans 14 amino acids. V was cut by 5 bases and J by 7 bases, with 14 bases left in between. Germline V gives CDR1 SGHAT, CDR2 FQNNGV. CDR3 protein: CASSRQGWAEKLFF. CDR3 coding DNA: TGTGCCAGCAGCCGTCAAGGCTGGGCTGAAAAACTGTTTTTT. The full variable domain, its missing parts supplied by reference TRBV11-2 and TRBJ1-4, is EAGVAQSPRYKIIEKRQSVAFWCNPISGHATLYWYQQILGQGPKLLIQFQNNGVVDDSQLPKDRFSAERLKGVDSTLKIQPAKLEDSAVYLCASSRQGWAEKLFFGSGTQLSVL.

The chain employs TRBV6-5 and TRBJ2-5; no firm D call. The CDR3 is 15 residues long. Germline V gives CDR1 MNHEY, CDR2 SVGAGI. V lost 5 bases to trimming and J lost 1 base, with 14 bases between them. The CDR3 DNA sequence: TGTGCCAGCAGTCCCCTTATCGCGCTCCAAGAGACCCAGTACTTC. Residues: CASSPLIALQETQYF.

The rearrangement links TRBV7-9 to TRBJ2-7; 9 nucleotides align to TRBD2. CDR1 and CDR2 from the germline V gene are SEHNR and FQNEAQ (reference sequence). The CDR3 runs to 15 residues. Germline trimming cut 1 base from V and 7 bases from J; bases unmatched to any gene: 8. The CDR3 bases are TGTGCCAGCAGCTTAGTGGCGGGGGGGCCCGGGGAGCAGTACTTC. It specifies CASSLVAGGPGEQYF.

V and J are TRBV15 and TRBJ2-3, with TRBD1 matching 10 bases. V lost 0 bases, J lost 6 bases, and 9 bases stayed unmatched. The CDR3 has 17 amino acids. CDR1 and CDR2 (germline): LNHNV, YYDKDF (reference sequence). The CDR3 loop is CATSRDYMTGGGDTQYF. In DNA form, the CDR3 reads TGTGCCACCAGCAGAGATTACATGACAGGGGGCGGGGATACGCAGTATTTT. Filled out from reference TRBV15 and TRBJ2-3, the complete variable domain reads DAMVIQNPRYQVTQFGKPVTLSCSQTLNHNVMYWYQQKSSQAPKLLFHYYDKDFNNEADTPDNFQSRRPNTSFCFLDIRSPGLGDTAMYLCATSRDYMTGGGDTQYFGPGTRLTVL.

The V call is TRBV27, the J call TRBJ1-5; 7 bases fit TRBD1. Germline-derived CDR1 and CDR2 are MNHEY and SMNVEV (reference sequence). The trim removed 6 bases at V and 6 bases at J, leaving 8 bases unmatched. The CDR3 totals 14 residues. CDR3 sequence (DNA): TGTGCCAGCAGACAAACAGGGGTGGGTCAGCCCCAGCATTTT. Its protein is CASRQTGVGQPQHF.

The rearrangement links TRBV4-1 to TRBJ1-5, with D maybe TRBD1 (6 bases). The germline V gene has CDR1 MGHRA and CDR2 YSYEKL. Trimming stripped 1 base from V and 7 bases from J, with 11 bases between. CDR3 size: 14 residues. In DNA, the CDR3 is TGCGCCAGCAGCCAAGTACAGGGTGAGCAGCCCCAGCATTTT. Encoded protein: CASSQVQGEQPQHF.

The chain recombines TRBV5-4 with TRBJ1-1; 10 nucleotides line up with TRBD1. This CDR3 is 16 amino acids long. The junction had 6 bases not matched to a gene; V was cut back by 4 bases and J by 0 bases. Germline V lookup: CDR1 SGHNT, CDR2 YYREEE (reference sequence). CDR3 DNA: TGTGCCAGCAGCCGGGACAGGGGAGCCATGAACACTGAAGCTTTCTTT. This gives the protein CASSRDRGAMNTEAFF. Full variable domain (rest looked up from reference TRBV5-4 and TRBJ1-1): ETGVTQSPTHLIKTRGQQVTLRCSSQSGHNTVSWYQQALGQGPQFIFQYYREEENGRGNFPPRFSGLQFPNYSSELNVNALELDDSALYLCASSRDRGAMNTEAFFGQGTRLTVV.

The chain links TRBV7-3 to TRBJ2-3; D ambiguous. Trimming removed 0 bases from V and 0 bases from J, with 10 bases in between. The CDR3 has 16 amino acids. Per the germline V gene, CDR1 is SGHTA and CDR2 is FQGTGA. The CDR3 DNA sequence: TGTGCCAGCAGCTTAACTAGCAGATCTAGCACAGATACGCAGTATTTT. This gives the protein CASSLTSRSSTDTQYF. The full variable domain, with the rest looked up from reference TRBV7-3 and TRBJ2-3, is GAGVSQTPSNKVTEKGKYVELRCDPISGHTALYWYRQSLGQGPEFLIYFQGTGAADDSGLPNDRFFAVRPEGSVSTLKIQRTERGDSAVYLCASSLTSRSSTDTQYFGPGTRLTVL.

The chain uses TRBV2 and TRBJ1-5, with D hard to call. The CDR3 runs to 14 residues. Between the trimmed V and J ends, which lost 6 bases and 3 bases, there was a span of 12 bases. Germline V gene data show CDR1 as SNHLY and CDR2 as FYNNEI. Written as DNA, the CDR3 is TGTGCCAGCAGCCGAGGTACTTTCAATCAGCCCCAGCATTTT. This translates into CASSRGTFNQPQHF.

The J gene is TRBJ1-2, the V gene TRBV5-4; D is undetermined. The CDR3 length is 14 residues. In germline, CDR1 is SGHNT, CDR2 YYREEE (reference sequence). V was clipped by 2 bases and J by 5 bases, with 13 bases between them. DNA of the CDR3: TGTGCCAGCAGCTTCCACGGGGATAAGTATGGCTACACCTTC. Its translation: CASSFHGDKYGYTF.

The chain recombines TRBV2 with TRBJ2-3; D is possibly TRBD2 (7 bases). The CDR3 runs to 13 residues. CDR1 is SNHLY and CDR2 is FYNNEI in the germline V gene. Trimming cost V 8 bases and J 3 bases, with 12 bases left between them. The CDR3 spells CASLGGPTDTQYF. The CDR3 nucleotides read TGTGCCAGCCTCGGGGGGCCAACAGATACGCAGTATTTT.

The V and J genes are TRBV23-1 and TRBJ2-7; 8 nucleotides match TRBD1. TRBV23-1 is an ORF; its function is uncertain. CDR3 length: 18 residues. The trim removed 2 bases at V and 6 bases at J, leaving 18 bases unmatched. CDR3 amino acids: CASSQPGRQTGTGTEQYF. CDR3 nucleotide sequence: TGCGCCAGCAGTCAACCGGGACGTCAAACCGGGACAGGTACCGAGCAGTACTTC.

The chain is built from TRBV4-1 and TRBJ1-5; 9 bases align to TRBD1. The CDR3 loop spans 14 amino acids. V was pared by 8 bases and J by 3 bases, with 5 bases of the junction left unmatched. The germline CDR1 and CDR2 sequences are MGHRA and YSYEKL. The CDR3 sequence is CASAGTGHNQPQHF. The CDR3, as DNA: TGCGCCAGCGCCGGGACAGGGCACAATCAGCCCCAGCATTTT.

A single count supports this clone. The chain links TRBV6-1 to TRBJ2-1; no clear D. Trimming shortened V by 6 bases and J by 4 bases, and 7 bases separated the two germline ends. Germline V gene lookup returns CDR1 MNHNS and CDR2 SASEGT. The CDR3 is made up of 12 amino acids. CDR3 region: CASRAPYNEQFF. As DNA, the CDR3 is TGTGCCAGCAGGGCACCTTACAATGAGCAGTTCTTC.

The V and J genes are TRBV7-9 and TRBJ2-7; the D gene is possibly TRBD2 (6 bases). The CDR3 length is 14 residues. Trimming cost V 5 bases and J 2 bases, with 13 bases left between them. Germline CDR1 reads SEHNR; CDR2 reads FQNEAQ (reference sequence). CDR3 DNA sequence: TGTGCCAGCAGCGTCGCGGGGATGCCCTACGAGCAGTACTTC. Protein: CASSVAGMPYEQYF.

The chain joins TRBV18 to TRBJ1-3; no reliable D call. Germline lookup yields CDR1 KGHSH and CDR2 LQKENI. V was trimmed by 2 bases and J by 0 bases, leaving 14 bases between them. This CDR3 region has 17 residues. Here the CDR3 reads CASSPKVQAPSGNTIYF. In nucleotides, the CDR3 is TGTGCCAGCTCACCAAAGGTGCAGGCGCCCTCTGGAAACACCATATATTTT.

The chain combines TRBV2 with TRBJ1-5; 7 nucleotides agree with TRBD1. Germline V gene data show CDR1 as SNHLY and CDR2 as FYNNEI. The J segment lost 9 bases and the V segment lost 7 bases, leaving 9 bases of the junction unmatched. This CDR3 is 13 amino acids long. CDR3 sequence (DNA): TGTGCCAGCAACATCGACAGGGAAGTGCCCCAGCATTTT. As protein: CASNIDREVPQHF.

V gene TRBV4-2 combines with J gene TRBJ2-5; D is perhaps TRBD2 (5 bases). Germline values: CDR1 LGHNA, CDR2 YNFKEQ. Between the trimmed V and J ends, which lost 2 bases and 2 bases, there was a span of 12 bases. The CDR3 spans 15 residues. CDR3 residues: CASSQMSSRQETQYF. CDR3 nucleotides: TGTGCCAGCAGCCAAATGTCTAGCCGACAAGAGACCCAGTACTTC.

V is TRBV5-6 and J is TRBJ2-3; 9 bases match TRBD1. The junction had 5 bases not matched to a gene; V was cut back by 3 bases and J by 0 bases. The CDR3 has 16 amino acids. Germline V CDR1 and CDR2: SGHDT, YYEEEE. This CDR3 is CASSYYRGPSTDTQYF. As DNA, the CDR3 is TGTGCCAGCAGCTATTACAGGGGGCCTAGCACAGATACGCAGTATTTT.

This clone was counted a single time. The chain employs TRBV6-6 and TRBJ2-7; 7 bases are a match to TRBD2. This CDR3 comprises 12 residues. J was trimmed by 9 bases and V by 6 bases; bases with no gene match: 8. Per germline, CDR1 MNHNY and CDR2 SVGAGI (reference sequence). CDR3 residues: CASSAAGDRQYF. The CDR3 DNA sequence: TGTGCCAGCAGCGCCGCGGGGGATCGGCAGTACTTC.

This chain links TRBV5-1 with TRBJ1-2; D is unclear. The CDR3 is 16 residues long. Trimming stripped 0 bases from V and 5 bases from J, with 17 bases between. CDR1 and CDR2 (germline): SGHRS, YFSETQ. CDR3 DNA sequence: TGCGCCAGCAGCTTGGCCGATCGGGGATTTGGATATGGCTACACCTTC. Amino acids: CASSLADRGFGYGYTF.

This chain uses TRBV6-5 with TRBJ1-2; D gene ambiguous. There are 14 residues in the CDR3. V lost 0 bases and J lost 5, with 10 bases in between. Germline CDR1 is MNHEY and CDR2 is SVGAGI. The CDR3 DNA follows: TGTGCCAGCAGTTACTCTGGTTTTCGGTATGGCTACACCTTC. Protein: CASSYSGFRYGYTF.

The CDR3 nucleotides read TGTGCCAGTAACGCTCAGGGGGAGGCCCAGCATTTT. Protein sequence: CASNAQGEAQHF. The genes are TRBV19 and TRBJ1-5; the match to TRBD1 covers 7 bases. The CDR3 has 12 residues. Germline V gene sequence: CDR1 LNHDA, CDR2 SQIVND (reference sequence). J was trimmed by 11 bases and V by 7 bases; bases with no gene match: 8.

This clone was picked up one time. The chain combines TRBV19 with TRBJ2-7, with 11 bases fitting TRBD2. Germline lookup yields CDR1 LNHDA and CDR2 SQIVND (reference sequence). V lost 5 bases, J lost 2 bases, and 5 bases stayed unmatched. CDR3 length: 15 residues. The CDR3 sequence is CASSPLAGGPYEQYF. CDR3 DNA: TGTGCCAGTAGTCCTCTAGCGGGGGGCCCCTACGAGCAGTACTTC.